The 11 T cell receptor beta chains listed next were all sequenced from one sample in a study of cytotoxic CD8 clonotypes in ibrutinib-treated CLL (dated by TCRdb to 2020 to 2022). Read against the paper, the sample's time point label means: around 25 months on ibrutinib. Receptor libraries were prepared by the immunoSEQ multiplex PCR assay. The table comes from immuneACCESS by way of TCRdb, which keeps in-frame sequences with V and J called. Part of the clones is missing from these tables; in studies checked, under half for an unresolved V gene and the rest for unknown reasons. Present in this sample are over 40,000 clones, roughly 83% of which were seen just once. The biggest ten clones account for roughly 21% of the sample. This sample comprised PBMCs, obtained after 24 months of ibrutinib treatment. These TCRs come from a human donor with chronic lymphocytic leukemia.

This chain links TRBV6-5 with TRBJ1-1, with 7 bases matching TRBD1. V trimming: 5 bases; J trimming: 3 bases; junction bases outside the gene matches: 6. Looked up from germline, CDR1 is MNHEY and CDR2 is SVGAGI. This CDR3 is 14 amino acids long. The CDR3 DNA reads as TGTGCCAGCAGTCGATTGACAGGGCACACTGAAGCTTTCTTT. Its protein is CASSRLTGHTEAFF.

This clone was recorded once. This chain links TRBV29-1 with TRBJ2-1; tentatively, D is TRBD2 (6 bases). CDR3 length: 17 residues. Germline CDR1 reads SQVTM; CDR2 reads ANQGSEA. Trimming took off 6 bases at V and 8 bases at J, with 29 bases between the two ends. The DNA for the CDR3 is TGCAGCGTCGACGAACGGGATCTAGCGACCCCGGGCCATGAGCAGTTCTTC. Its translation: CSVDERDLATPGHEQFF.

J is TRBJ2-3 and V is TRBV10-3; D gene unclear. Germline CDR1 reads ENHRY; CDR2 reads SYGVKD. Deletions cut 5 bases from V and 4 bases from J, with 10 bases between. This CDR3 is 13 amino acids long. CDR3 region: CAISPLRADTQYF. The CDR3 coding sequence is TGTGCCATCAGTCCTCTCCGAGCAGATACGCAGTATTTT.

The genes are TRBV5-8 and TRBJ2-5; 7 bases map to TRBD1. The trim removed 5 bases at V and 2 bases at J, leaving 3 bases unmatched. Per the germline V gene, CDR1 is SGHTS and CDR2 is YDEGEE. The CDR3 is 13 amino acids. The CDR3 reads CASSWDRQETQYF. For the CDR3, the DNA is TGTGCCAGCAGTTGGGACAGACAAGAGACCCAGTACTTC.

The chain employs TRBV11-2 and TRBJ2-7; the match to TRBD1 covers 11 bases. Per the germline V gene, CDR1 is SGHAT and CDR2 is FQNNGV. V lost 4 bases to trimming and J lost 0 bases; unmatched junction nucleotides: 5. The CDR3 extends over 16 amino acids. DNA for the CDR3: TGTGCCAGCAGCTCCGGAGGGACAGGGGGCTCCTACGAGCAGTACTTC. It yields the protein CASSSGGTGGSYEQYF. The variable domain in full, with the rest retrieved from reference TRBV11-2 and TRBJ2-7, is EAGVAQSPRYKIIEKRQSVAFWCNPISGHATLYWYQQILGQGPKLLIQFQNNGVVDDSQLPKDRFSAERLKGVDSTLKIQPAKLEDSAVYLCASSSGGTGGSYEQYFGPGTRLTVT.

The V and J genes are TRBV7-2 and TRBJ2-5, with 11 positions matching TRBD2. The germline gives CDR1 SGHTA, CDR2 FQGNSA. This CDR3 has 16 residues. V lost 6 bases and J lost 4; bases outside the gene matches: 10. The CDR3 protein is CASSPPRLAGTETQYF. The CDR3 DNA is TGTGCCAGCAGTCCCCCGAGACTAGCGGGAACAGAGACCCAGTACTTC. Full variable domain (rest looked up from reference TRBV7-2 and TRBJ2-5): GAGVSQSPSNKVTEKGKDVELRCDPISGHTALYWYRQSLGQGLEFLIYFQGNSAPDKSGLPSDRFSAERTGGSVSTLTIQRTQQEDSAVYLCASSPPRLAGTETQYFGPGTRLLVL.

V gene TRBV5-1 combines with J gene TRBJ1-1; D is undetermined. CDR3 size: 13 residues. Per germline, CDR1 SGHRS and CDR2 YFSETQ. V was clipped by 0 bases and J by 7 bases, with 10 bases between them. CDR3 loop: CASSLVLGGEAFF. The CDR3 DNA sequence: TGCGCCAGCAGCTTGGTTTTGGGAGGTGAAGCTTTCTTT.

The table lists this clone with a count of one. The chain recombines TRBV19 with TRBJ2-4, with D perhaps being TRBD1 or TRBD2 (7 bases each). The germline CDR1 and CDR2 sequences are LNHDA and SQIVND (reference sequence). The CDR3 contains 18 residues. Between the trimmed V and J ends, which lost 2 bases and 0 bases, there was a span of 17 bases. The CDR3 region has the DNA TGTGCCAGTAGTATAAGGCAGGGGAGGGGGCTAGCCAAAAACATTCAGTACTTC. This encodes CASSIRQGRGLAKNIQYF.

The CDR3 bases are TGTGCCAGCACTGACTTAGGACAGTCTTACGAGCAGTACTTC. It specifies CASTDLGQSYEQYF. The chain employs TRBV27 and TRBJ2-7; possible D gene TRBD1, 6 bases. The CDR3 consists of 14 residues. V lost 7 bases and J 4 bases, leaving 17 bases between the germline ends. The germline V gene has CDR1 MNHEY and CDR2 SMNVEV (reference sequence).

The chain combines TRBV27 with TRBJ1-1; perhaps TRBD1 as D (5 bases). V lost 2 bases and J 4 bases, leaving 8 bases between the germline ends. In germline, CDR1 is MNHEY, CDR2 SMNVEV (reference sequence). The CDR3 extends over 13 amino acids. Written as DNA, the CDR3 is TGTGCCAGCAGTTTAGCAGGGCCCACTGAAGCTTTCTTT. The encoded protein is CASSLAGPTEAFF.

This chain links TRBV14 with TRBJ2-2; 8 nucleotides line up with TRBD1. Losses at the gene ends were 4 bases for V and 3 bases for J; bases not matched to a gene: 4. CDR1 and CDR2 (germline): SGHDN, FVKESK. This CDR3 has 15 residues. The CDR3 region is CASSRTGSYTGELFF. The CDR3 bases are TGTGCCAGCAGCCGGACAGGGTCGTACACCGGGGAGCTGTTTTTT.